This T cell receptor beta chain was obtained from a study of metastatic and nonmetastatic thyroid tumors. TCRdb reanalyzed the PCR reads via MiXCR. The sample contains about 4,000 clones, nearly 35% of which appear only once. V was clipped by 5 bases and J by 7 bases; unmatched bases: 11. The germline V gene encodes CDR1 SGHRS and CDR2 YFSETQ. This CDR3 spans 14 amino acids. No treatment of any kind had been given to any patient before thyroid surgery. Sequencing was done on a sample of adjacent normal tissue. V and J are TRBV5-1 and TRBJ2-5, with 7 positions matching TRBD1. The sequence was collected from a female donor with papillary thyroid cancer or a benign thyroid nodule (not recorded which). Some clones in this sample may be carry-over from other donors' samples. CDR3 loop: CASSYPRGLGTQYF. CDR3 DNA sequence: TGCGCCAGCAGTTACCCAAGGGGGCTGGGGACCCAGTACTTC.